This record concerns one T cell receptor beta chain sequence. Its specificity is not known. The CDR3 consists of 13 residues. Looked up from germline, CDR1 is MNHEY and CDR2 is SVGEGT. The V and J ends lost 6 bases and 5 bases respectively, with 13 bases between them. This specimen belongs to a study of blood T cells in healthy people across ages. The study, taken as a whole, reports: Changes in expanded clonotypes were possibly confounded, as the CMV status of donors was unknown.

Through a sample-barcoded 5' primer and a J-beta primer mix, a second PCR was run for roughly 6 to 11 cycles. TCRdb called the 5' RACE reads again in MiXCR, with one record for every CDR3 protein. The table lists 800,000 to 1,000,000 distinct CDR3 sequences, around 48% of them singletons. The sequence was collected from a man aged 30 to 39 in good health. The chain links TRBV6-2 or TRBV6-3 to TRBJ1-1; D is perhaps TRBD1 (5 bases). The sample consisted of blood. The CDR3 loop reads CASRVQEGTEAFF. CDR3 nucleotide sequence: TGTGCCAGCAGGGTACAGGAGGGAACTGAAGCTTTCTTT.